This T cell receptor beta chain emerged from a study of radiotherapy plus CTLA-4 blockade in lung cancer. Overall study context: An objective response was seen in around 17% of patients, and disease control in over 25%.

Germline V gene sequence: CDR1 LNHDA, CDR2 SQIVND (reference sequence). V dropped 5 bases and J dropped 0 bases, with 16 bases sitting between them. There are 16 residues in the CDR3. Of note for this clone: Its antigen is as yet unknown.

Study observations and caveats: Blood TCR clones of tumor origin expanded after radiotherapy plus ipilimumab.

The data were produced by immunoSEQ multiplex PCR, yet TCRdb's version contains in-frame clones alone and is incomplete. The table records 75,000 to 100,000 clones, 85% to 90% of them present only once. Patients in the study, people with chemo-refractory metastatic non-small-cell lung cancer, received focal radiation plus ipilimumab CTLA-4 blockade. Here the sequenced sample was peripheral blood, taken from a patient treated with radiotherapy plus ipilimumab. This chain joins TRBV19 and TRBJ1-1; D ambiguous. This TCR was recovered from a human donor with non-small cell lung cancer that progressed on radiotherapy plus ipilimumab. CDR3 sequence: CASSHISGPLNTEAFF. CDR3 in DNA: TGTGCCAGTAGTCACATCAGCGGGCCACTGAACACTGAAGCTTTCTTT.